The next 14 T cell receptor beta chains were all read from a single sample in a study of blood T cells in healthy people across ages. A second about 6 to 12 cycle PCR used barcoded and J-beta primers. TCRdb re-called the 5' RACE reads through MiXCR, storing one row per CDR3 protein. The sample lists over a million distinct CDR3 sequences, less than 25% occurring once. These data also featured in a second study, about T cells of mothers and their children.

Material: blood. The source is a girl aged 2 to 10 in good health.

This clonotype was recorded a few times. This chain links TRBV28 with TRBJ2-5, with D tentatively TRBD2 (5 bases). With 6 bases removed from V and 1 base from J, the gap between germline ends came to 15 bases. This CDR3 has 15 residues. Looked up from germline, CDR1 is MDHEN and CDR2 is SYDVKM. DNA for the CDR3: TGTGCCAGCAGAAGCGGTAGCGCCACCCAAGAGACCCAGTACTTC. It specifies CASRSGSATQETQYF.

The V call is TRBV7-9, the J call TRBJ2-3; possible D gene TRBD2, 6 bases. The CDR3 has 17 amino acids. The V and J ends lost 5 bases and 0 bases respectively, with 18 bases between them. Germline-derived CDR1 and CDR2 are SEHNR and FQNEAQ (reference sequence). CDR3 nucleotide sequence: TGTGCCAGCAGCGCCCCGGATAGCGGCCTTAGCACAGATACGCAGTATTTT. It yields the protein CASSAPDSGLSTDTQYF.

The rearrangement joins TRBV4-3 to TRBJ2-7; the D is unclear. CDR1 and CDR2 from the germline V gene are LGHNA and YSLEER. The V and J ends lost 0 bases and 4 bases respectively, with 16 bases between them. The CDR3 has 16 residues. CDR3 region: CASSQDWIGEGYEQYF. The CDR3 DNA is TGCGCCAGCAGCCAAGATTGGATTGGGGAAGGTTACGAGCAGTACTTC.

V and J are TRBV7-2 and TRBJ2-5; possibly TRBD1 or TRBD2 for D (5 bases each). Germline V CDR1 and CDR2: SGHTA, FQGNSA. V lost 7 bases, J lost 4 bases, and 13 bases lay in between. The CDR3 sequence is 13 residues long. In DNA form, the CDR3 reads TGTGCCAGCACCCCCCCGGGGACAGAGACCCAGTACTTC. Encoded protein: CASTPPGTETQYF.

This clonotype was seen more than once but under ten times. The chain employs TRBV20-1 and TRBJ2-1, with 10 bases that match TRBD1. The V and J ends lost 3 bases and 6 bases, in that order; junction bases with no gene match: 11. In germline, CDR1 is DFQATT, CDR2 SNEGSKA (reference sequence). This CDR3 spans 16 amino acids. In DNA form, the CDR3 reads TGCAGTGCTAGCCCCCATGGCGGGACAGGGGCCAATGAGCAGTTCTTC. It yields the protein CSASPHGGTGANEQFF.

In this sample, this clonotype turned up a few times. This sequence joins TRBV12-3 or TRBV12-4 and TRBJ2-5; no clear D gene. The CDR3 extends over 11 amino acids. The ends were cut back, 3 bases at V and 6 bases at J, with 5 bases in the middle. The CDR3 is CASSFQQTQYF. For the CDR3, the DNA is TGTGCCAGCAGTTTTCAACAGACCCAGTACTTC.

The rearrangement uses TRBV12-5 and TRBJ2-3; 8 nucleotides line up with TRBD2. Trimming at V came to 0 bases and at J to 4 bases, leaving 9 bases not matched to a gene. The CDR3 is made up of 17 amino acids. CDR1 is LGHNT and CDR2 is FRNRAP in the germline V gene. CDR3 protein: CASGLVLGGGPADTQYF. The CDR3, as DNA: TGTGCTAGTGGTTTGGTACTGGGCGGGGGGCCCGCAGATACGCAGTATTTT.

This clonotype has only a few counts. Here the CDR3 reads CATSSGDSYEQYF. The DNA of the CDR3 is TGTGCCACCAGCAGCGGAGACTCCTACGAGCAGTACTTC. This chain links TRBV15 with TRBJ2-7; D gene ambiguous. V was trimmed by 3 bases and J by 0 bases, leaving 6 bases between them. Germline-derived CDR1 and CDR2 are LNHNV and YYDKDF (reference sequence). The CDR3 sequence is 13 residues long. The full variable domain, its missing parts supplied by reference TRBV15 and TRBJ2-7, is DAMVIQNPRYQVTQFGKPVTLSCSQTLNHNVMYWYQQKSSQAPKLLFHYYDKDFNNEADTPDNFQSRRPNTSFCFLDIRSPGLGDTAMYLCATSSGDSYEQYFGPGTRLTVT.

The gene calls are TRBV27 and TRBJ2-5, with D maybe TRBD1 (6 bases). The J call may be in error: the DNA end matches TRBJ2-7 better. The CDR3 contains 14 residues. Germline V lookup: CDR1 MNHEY, CDR2 SMNVEV (reference sequence). CDR3 residues: CASKAQGSYYEQYF. As DNA, the CDR3 is TGTGCCAGCAAGGCCCAGGGGTCGTACTACGAGCAGTACTTC.

The chain links TRBV4-3 to TRBJ1-2; maybe TRBD1 (6 bases). CDR3 length equals 15 residues. In germline, CDR1 is LGHNA, CDR2 YSLEER. Trimming removed 1 base from V and 6 bases from J, with 15 bases in between. The CDR3 bases are TGCGCCAGCAGCCAAGGTAGCGTAGGGGGTCATGGCTACACCTTC. Translated, it gives CASSQGSVGGHGYTF.

This chain connects TRBV3-1 to TRBJ2-1; the D is unclear. Germline V gene lookup returns CDR1 LGHDT and CDR2 YNNKEL (reference sequence). This CDR3 spans 15 amino acids. Trimming left V 4 bases short and J 8 bases short, with 18 bases between. The DNA for the CDR3 is TGTGCCAGCAGCCCCCAGTGGGGATCTTCGGATGAGCAGTTCTTC. This gives the protein CASSPQWGSSDEQFF.

This clonotype was detected a few times. The rearrangement joins TRBV12-3 or TRBV12-4 to TRBJ1-4; 10 nucleotides match TRBD1. V was clipped by 4 bases and J by 6 bases; unmatched bases: 8. CDR3 length: 16 residues. The CDR3 nucleotides read TGTGCCAGCAGTTCCGGACAGGGGGAGCTTTATGAAAAACTGTTTTTT. Translated: CASSSGQGELYEKLFF.

J is TRBJ2-5 and V is TRBV27; D uncertain. The J call may be faulty, since TRBJ2-1 better matches the DNA end. The CDR3 is 12 residues long. Germline V CDR1 and CDR2: MNHEY, SMNVEV (reference sequence). CDR3 amino acids: CVAWASYDEQFF. CDR3 nucleotides: TGTGTCGCCTGGGCATCTTACGATGAGCAGTTCTTC.

This chain links TRBV3-1 with TRBJ1-1; D is perhaps TRBD1 (6 bases). This CDR3 is built from 17 residues. V was trimmed by 2 bases and J by 3 bases, leaving 19 bases between them. CDR1 LGHDT and CDR2 YNNKEL come from the germline V gene (reference sequence). The DNA of the CDR3 is TGTGCCAGCAGCCAAAGGGGAGGGGGAGCGGTCGACACTGAAGCTTTCTTT. Translated: CASSQRGGGAVDTEAFF.